This entry lists 17 T cell receptor beta chains sequenced from one sample in a study of CD8 T cells in ankylosing spondylitis. Each CDR3 protein is one row after TCRdb ran MiXCR on the 5' RACE reads. The sample lists under 300,000 distinct CDR3 sequences, 15% to 20% occurring once. The sequenced sample consisted of blood, either unsorted or a sorted T cell fraction (not recorded which). The source is a male donor with ankylosing spondylitis or in good health (not recorded which).

This chain uses TRBV4-2 with TRBJ2-7, with 10 bases identical to TRBD2. Trimming at V came to 0 bases and at J to 3 bases, leaving 2 bases not matched to a gene. This CDR3 has 15 residues. CDR1 and CDR2 from the germline V gene are LGHNA and YNFKEQ. For the CDR3, the DNA is TGTGCCAGCAGCCAAGAAATAGCGGGGGGCTACGAGCAGTACTTC. Encoded protein: CASSQEIAGGYEQYF.

This clonotype was seen repeatedly, ten times or more. The chain recombines TRBV5-1 with TRBJ2-3, with 7 bases that match TRBD1. There are 14 residues in the CDR3. Germline V gene sequence: CDR1 SGHRS, CDR2 YFSETQ. Losses at the gene ends were 3 bases for V and 0 bases for J; bases not matched to a gene: 1. The CDR3 DNA reads as TGCGCCAGCAGCTCGGGACAGAGCACAGATACGCAGTATTTT. It codes for CASSSGQSTDTQYF.

As regards this clonotype: Since a much larger clone is just one base distant, this may be a read error. This chain joins TRBV9 and TRBJ2-5; D may be TRBD1 or TRBD2 (5 bases each). CDR1 is SGDLS and CDR2 is YYNGEE in the germline V gene. This CDR3 has 13 residues. In nucleotides, the CDR3 is TGTGCCAGCAGCGTAGTCAGGGACGAGACCCAGTCCTTC. It codes for CASSVVRDETQSF.

In this sample, this clonotype turned up a few times. CDR3 in DNA: TGTGCCAGCAGCTTGGCCAGAACATCTTCGCAAGAGACCCAGTACTTC. Translated: CASSLARTSSQETQYF. V and J are TRBV5-5 and TRBJ2-5; D uncertain. V lost 0 bases, J lost 2 bases, and 14 bases lay in between. Germline V lookup: CDR1 SGHKS, CDR2 YYEKEE (reference sequence). There are 16 residues in the CDR3.

The V and J genes are TRBV12-3 or TRBV12-4 and TRBJ1-4; 7 bases line up with TRBD1. CDR3 length: 15 residues. The J segment lost 6 bases and the V segment lost 3 bases, leaving 7 bases of the junction unmatched. The CDR3 nucleotides are TGTGCCAGCAGTTTGGGGCAGGGGGTTGATGAAAAACTGTTTTTT. Encoded protein: CASSLGQGVDEKLFF.

This clonotype came up a few times. The rearrangement uses TRBV20-1 and TRBJ1-5; D call uncertain. The CDR3 is made up of 19 amino acids. V dropped 0 bases and J dropped 3 bases, with 24 bases sitting between them. Per germline, CDR1 DFQATT and CDR2 SNEGSKA (reference sequence). The CDR3 region has the DNA TGCAGTGCTAGAGAGGGTGGGCGTCTCAGTGGGCTCCTCAATCAGCCCCAGCATTTT. Amino acids: CSAREGGRLSGLLNQPQHF.

The chain combines TRBV28 with TRBJ2-1; the D is unclear. V was trimmed by 6 bases and J by 9 bases, leaving 15 bases between them. The CDR3 spans 13 residues. Germline assignment: CDR1 MDHEN and CDR2 SYDVKM. The CDR3, as DNA: TGTGCCAGCAGCCCCAGTCCGGCCCTTGAGCAGTTCTTC. Translated, it gives CASSPSPALEQFF.

V usage is TRBV7-2 and J usage is TRBJ2-5; D gene uncertain. Trimming shortened V by 3 bases and J by 3 bases, and 17 bases separated the two germline ends. The CDR3 is 16 residues long. Per germline, CDR1 SGHTA and CDR2 FQGNSA. CDR3 sequence (DNA): TGTGCCAGCAGCTTGTCCCTTAGAGGAGTGGAAGAGACCCAGTACTTC. Amino acid sequence: CASSLSLRGVEETQYF. Combining the CDR3 with reference TRBV7-2 and TRBJ2-5 gives the whole variable domain GAGVSQSPSNKVTEKGKDVELRCDPISGHTALYWYRQSLGQGLEFLIYFQGNSAPDKSGLPSDRFSAERTGGSVSTLTIQRTQQEDSAVYLCASSLSLRGVEETQYFGPGTRLLVL.

This chain links TRBV4-1 with TRBJ2-7; 8 bases are shared with TRBD2. The CDR3 sequence is 13 residues long. The ends lost 1 base at V and 7 bases at J; junction bases unmatched: 3. Germline V lookup: CDR1 MGHRA, CDR2 YSYEKL. CDR3 coding DNA: TGCGCCAGCAGCCAAGGGACTAGCAGTGAGCAGTACTTC. Residues: CASSQGTSSEQYF.

The chain combines TRBV7-2 with TRBJ2-1; 7 nucleotides align to TRBD2. The CDR3 covers 15 residues. With 2 bases clipped from V and 5 bases from J, the junction kept 6 bases outside the gene matches. Germline V lookup: CDR1 SGHTA, CDR2 FQGNSA. As DNA, the CDR3 is TGTGCCAGCAGCTTAATCGGGGGGTCCCACAATGAGCAGTTCTTC. It specifies CASSLIGGSHNEQFF.

The chain joins TRBV6-1 to TRBJ2-1, with 14 bases aligning to TRBD2. The V gene's germline CDR1 is MNHNS and CDR2 SASEGT. This CDR3 has 15 residues. Trimming took 6 bases from V and 7 from J; bases not matched to a gene: 5. The DNA of the CDR3 is TGTGCCAGCAGGGGGACTAGCGGGAGTCGAAATGAGCAGTTCTTC. Its translation is CASRGTSGSRNEQFF.

This chain joins TRBV7-8 and TRBJ2-7; weak D call: TRBD2 (6 bases). The V gene's germline CDR1 is SGHVS and CDR2 FQNEAQ. Trimming took 5 bases from V and 6 from J, leaving 17 bases between them. CDR3 length: 14 residues. CDR3 in DNA: TGTGCCAGCAGCCCTGACCCGGAGGGGACCGAGCAGTACTTC. Protein sequence: CASSPDPEGTEQYF. Full variable domain (outside the CDR3, taken from reference TRBV7-8 and TRBJ2-7): GAGVSQSPRYKVAKRGQDVALRCDPISGHVSLFWYQQALGQGPEFLTYFQNEAQLDKSGLPSDRFFAERPEGSVSTLKIQRTQQEDSAVYLCASSPDPEGTEQYFGPGTRLTVT.

This clonotype has just a few counts. The rearrangement uses TRBV3-1 and TRBJ2-1; D is possibly TRBD2 (6 bases). In germline, CDR1 is LGHDT, CDR2 YNNKEL (reference sequence). The CDR3 covers 18 residues. Trimming removed 0 bases from V and 7 bases from J, with 22 bases in between. The CDR3 sequence is CASSQEAAGGALRNEQFF. For the CDR3, the DNA is TGTGCCAGCAGCCAAGAAGCGGCCGGCGGGGCCCTTCGGAATGAGCAGTTCTTC.

This clonotype was found many times. The chain combines TRBV9 with TRBJ2-1; D possibly uses TRBD1 or TRBD2 (5 bases each). Germline V gene sequence: CDR1 SGDLS, CDR2 YYNGEE. V gave up 8 bases and J gave up 5 bases, with 14 bases separating them. The CDR3 runs to 13 residues. The CDR3 here is CASGGAAHNEQFF. In DNA form, the CDR3 reads TGTGCCAGTGGGGGAGCGGCGCACAATGAGCAGTTCTTC.

The chain has TRBV24-1 and TRBJ2-2; 8 bases match TRBD1. This CDR3 region has 16 residues. V lost 3 bases, J lost 1 base, and 3 bases stayed unmatched. Germline V lookup: CDR1 KGHDR, CDR2 SFDVKD. CDR3 DNA: TGTGCCACCAGTGATAGGACAGGGTTGAACACCGGGGAGCTGTTTTTT. Translation gives CATSDRTGLNTGELFF.

The rearrangement joins TRBV20-1 to TRBJ2-6; D is ambiguous. Trimming removed 1 base from V and 0 bases from J, with 10 bases in between. There are 16 residues in the CDR3. CDR1 and CDR2 (germline): DFQATT, SNEGSKA (reference sequence). The CDR3, as DNA: TGCAGTGCTAGAGGGGTCCAAGCCTCTGGGGCCAACGTCCTGACTTTC. As protein: CSARGVQASGANVLTF.

The sample holds a few counts of this clonotype. The chain joins TRBV20-1 to TRBJ2-5; 8 nucleotides match TRBD2. The V gene's germline CDR1 is DFQATT and CDR2 SNEGSKA (reference sequence). The CDR3 is 15 amino acids. The ends lost 0 bases at V and 1 base at J; junction bases unmatched: 4. The CDR3 is CSAREQREFQETQYF. The CDR3 bases are TGCAGTGCTAGAGAACAGCGGGAGTTCCAAGAGACCCAGTACTTC.